This T cell receptor beta chain derives from a study of CD8 T cells in ankylosing spondylitis. The study's findings and limits: A subset of motif variants has previously been described in the synovial fluid and blood of reactive arthritis. Among TCR beta sequences, a motif of under 10 highly homologous variants appeared characteristic of ankylosing spondylitis blood.

MiXCR was run by TCRdb on the 5' RACE reads, yielding one entry per CDR3 protein. The data show more than 100,000 distinct CDR3 sequences, approximately 17% seen once. V was shortened by 5 bases and J by 4 bases, with 15 bases between the two germline ends. The CDR3 is 14 residues long. Germline CDR1 SQVTM, CDR2 ANQGSEA. This clonotype was counted at least ten times. What it binds is not known. This TCR was recovered from a male donor with ankylosing spondylitis. Sequenced material: blood, either unsorted or a sorted T cell fraction (not recorded which). The chain is built from TRBV29-1 and TRBJ2-1, with a tentative D call TRBD2 (6 bases). CDR3 sequence: CSVKPASVYNEQFF. The CDR3 DNA is TGCAGCGTTAAGCCGGCTAGCGTATACAATGAGCAGTTCTTC.